The 7 T cell receptor beta chains reported below all come from one sample, sequenced in a study of T cells after yellow fever vaccination. TCRdb itself ran the 5' RACE reads through MiXCR, one entry per CDR3 protein. The sample has a few hundred thousand distinct CDR3 sequences, about 4% seen once. The sequencing used PBMCs, collected 5 days after the yellow fever booster vaccination. The receptors shown here come from a man between 18 and 29 years old who received the YFV17D yellow fever vaccine.

V gene TRBV10-3 combines with J gene TRBJ2-1; tentative D call: TRBD2 (5 bases). The V end lost 10 bases, the J end lost 9 bases, and 19 bases lay between the germline ends. Germline CDR1 ENHRY, CDR2 SYGVKD. CDR3 length equals 13 residues. The CDR3 protein is CATGPWERGEQFF. CDR3 nucleotide sequence: TGTGCCACCGGGCCATGGGAACGGGGTGAGCAGTTCTTC.

Ten or more counts support this clonotype. The gene calls are TRBV5-1 and TRBJ2-6; D uncertain. This CDR3 has 16 amino acids. Trimming left V 5 bases short and J 4 bases short, with 16 bases between. Germline CDR1 reads SGHRS; CDR2 reads YFSETQ. The CDR3 DNA is TGCGCCAGCAGGGCCCCTCCCCCTATAGGGGCCAACGTCCTGACTTTC. Residues: CASRAPPPIGANVLTF.

This clonotype was seen only a few times. The chain recombines TRBV11-1 with TRBJ2-1; 7 bases agree with TRBD2. The CDR3 contains 17 residues. Germline CDR1 and CDR2: SGHAT and FQDESV (reference sequence). With 5 bases clipped from V and 8 bases from J, the junction kept 18 bases outside the gene matches. The CDR3 is CASSPRALAAVVDEQFF. The CDR3 bases are TGTGCCAGCAGCCCCCGCGCCCTAGCGGCGGTTGTCGATGAGCAGTTCTTC.

This clonotype was seen at least ten times. The V and J genes are TRBV20-1 and TRBJ1-2, with D tentatively TRBD1 (5 bases). Germline V lookup: CDR1 DFQATT, CDR2 SNEGSKA (reference sequence). This CDR3 comprises 14 residues. V was trimmed by 2 bases and J by 5 bases, leaving 15 bases between them. The CDR3 DNA reads as TGCAGTGCTAGACGTCCGGGACGGATATATGGCTACACCTTC. It codes for CSARRPGRIYGYTF.

This clonotype was counted many times. The genes are TRBV4-2 and TRBJ1-5; unclear D gene. V lost 0 bases and J 5 bases, leaving 5 bases between the germline ends. The CDR3 contains 13 residues. The V gene's germline CDR1 is LGHNA and CDR2 YNFKEQ. The CDR3 reads CASSQDLYQPQHF. The CDR3 DNA sequence: TGTGCCAGCAGCCAAGATCTTTATCAGCCCCAGCATTTT.

This clonotype was observed a few times. The chain employs TRBV6-4 and TRBJ1-1; D unclear. V was clipped by 4 bases and J by 2 bases, with 8 bases between them. Looked up from germline, CDR1 is MRHNA and CDR2 is SNTAGT. This CDR3 region has 13 residues. The CDR3 bases are TGTGCCAGCAGTGCCGAGGAAAACACTGAAGCTTTCTTT. Its protein product is CASSAEENTEAFF.

V gene TRBV7-2 combines with J gene TRBJ2-7, with D perhaps TRBD2 (5 bases). V shed 1 base and J shed 3 bases, with 10 bases lying between them. Germline values: CDR1 SGHTA, CDR2 FQGNSA. This CDR3 spans 14 amino acids. The CDR3 region is CASSLGGQFYEQYV. CDR3 DNA sequence: TGTGCCAGCAGCTTAGGAGGGCAGTTCTACGAGCAGTACGTC.